One sample yielded the 23 T cell receptor beta chains listed below, sequenced in a study of T cell changes during pregnancy in multiple sclerosis. Here immunoSEQ multiplex PCR was the method, and the copy in TCRdb shows in-frame clones only, minus some. The data contain around 60,000 clones, over 80% of them singletons. The source material was peripheral blood, sampled in the second trimester of pregnancy. All receptors derive from a female donor in good health, enrolled as a control in a pregnancy study.

V gene TRBV27 combines with J gene TRBJ2-3; 8 nucleotides line up with TRBD2. CDR1 MNHEY and CDR2 SMNVEV come from the germline V gene (reference sequence). This CDR3 contains 16 residues. V shed 4 bases and J 1 base; nucleotides not matched to a gene: 7. CDR3 DNA sequence: TGTGCCAGCAGTTCGTACGACGGGGGGGGCACAGATACGCAGTATTTT. Amino acid sequence: CASSSYDGGGTDTQYF.

The J gene is TRBJ1-1, the V gene TRBV18, with unresolved D. Germline CDR1 KGHSH, CDR2 LQKENI. The CDR3 totals 13 residues. V was trimmed by 3 bases and J by 12 bases, leaving 17 bases between them. The CDR3 here is CASSPSTPGGPFF. CDR3 coding DNA: TGTGCCAGCTCACCCAGTACCCCAGGTGGCCCTTTCTTT. The complete variable domain, with remaining parts taken from reference TRBV18 and TRBJ1-1, reads NAGVMQNPRHLVRRRGQEARLRCSPMKGHSHVYWYRQLPEEGLKFMVYLQKENIIDESGMPKERFSAEFPKEGPSILRIQQVVRGDSAAYFCASSPSTPGGPFFGQGTRLTVV.

As for this clone: At the DNA level, this CDR3 is encoded by other sequences in the same sample as well. The genes are TRBV28 and TRBJ2-7; 8 bases line up with TRBD1. Germline CDR1 MDHEN, CDR2 SYDVKM. This CDR3 comprises 15 residues. V shed 4 bases, J shed 0 bases, and the junction held 5 bases outside the gene matches. The CDR3 spells CASSSWTGSSYEQYF. The CDR3 DNA sequence: TGTGCCAGCAGTTCGTGGACAGGGAGCTCCTACGAGCAGTACTTC.

This clone appeared once. The chain recombines TRBV7-9 with TRBJ1-3; TRBD1 might be the D (5 bases). The V end was cut by 8 bases, the J end by 2 bases, with 10 bases between. Germline V gene sequence: CDR1 SEHNR, CDR2 FQNEAQ (reference sequence). The CDR3 totals 13 residues. The CDR3 here is CASGTGPGNTIYF. The CDR3 region has the DNA TGTGCCAGCGGAACAGGTCCTGGAAACACCATATATTTT.

The chain has TRBV7-8 and TRBJ2-7, with TRBD2 matching over 7 bases. Germline CDR1 and CDR2: SGHVS and FQNEAQ. CDR3 size: 13 residues. V shed 5 bases and J 4 bases; nucleotides not matched to a gene: 5. The CDR3 nucleotides read TGTGCCAGCAGCCCTAGCGGAGATTACGAGCAGTACTTC. Translated: CASSPSGDYEQYF.

This sequence joins TRBV30 and TRBJ1-5, with no clear D. CDR3 length equals 14 residues. The V end lost 1 base, the J end lost 5 bases, and 12 bases lay between the germline ends. CDR1 is GTSNPN, CDR2 SVGIG, per germline (reference sequence). In nucleotides, the CDR3 is TGTGCCTGGAGTGAAGGGCAGCGGGATCAGCCCCAGCATTTT. Amino acid sequence: CAWSEGQRDQPQHF.

The genes are TRBV11-1 and TRBJ2-3, with a possible D match to TRBD1 (7 bases). Trimming cost V 3 bases and J 3 bases, with 16 bases left between them. Germline CDR1 reads SGHAT; CDR2 reads FQDESV (reference sequence). CDR3 length: 16 amino acids. CDR3 sequence reads: CASSFQGGSTTDTQYF. DNA of the CDR3: TGTGCCAGCAGCTTTCAGGGGGGAAGTACTACAGATACGCAGTATTTT.

This chain uses TRBV27 with TRBJ2-4; a weak D match, TRBD2 (7 bases). This CDR3 region has 16 residues. Germline CDR1 MNHEY, CDR2 SMNVEV (reference sequence). Trimming shortened V by 5 bases and J by 2 bases, and 16 bases separated the two germline ends. The CDR3: CASSTLGGGPKNIQYF. The CDR3 coding sequence is TGTGCCAGCAGTACCTTGGGGGGGGGCCCCAAAAACATTCAGTACTTC.

The rearrangement uses TRBV5-1 and TRBJ2-1; possible D gene TRBD1, 5 bases. This CDR3 is 16 amino acids long. Trimming cost V 1 base and J 0 bases, with 11 bases left between them. The germline V gene encodes CDR1 SGHRS and CDR2 YFSETQ. Written as DNA, the CDR3 is TGCGCCAGCAGCTTGTTGGGCGGACACTCCTACAATGAGCAGTTCTTC. Its translation is CASSLLGGHSYNEQFF.

J is TRBJ2-5 and V is TRBV30, with 7 positions matching TRBD2. There are 19 residues in the CDR3. The germline V gene has CDR1 GTSNPN and CDR2 SVGIG (reference sequence). After removal of 0 bases from V and 5 bases from J, the junction contained 21 bases not matched to a gene. For the CDR3, the DNA is TGTGCCTGGAGTGTACGACCTAGCGGCACTAGGAGGGGCAAGGAGACCCAGTACTTC. Its protein is CAWSVRPSGTRRGKETQYF.

CDR3 region: CASSLGFRTGLDTQYF. The CDR3 DNA reads TGCGCCAGCAGCTTGGGATTCAGGACAGGGCTGGATACGCAGTATTTT. The rearrangement joins TRBV5-1 to TRBJ2-3; 8 bases match TRBD1. The CDR3 runs to 16 residues. Germline CDR1 and CDR2: SGHRS and YFSETQ. V trimming: 0 bases; J trimming: 6 bases; junction bases outside the gene matches: 9. The variable domain in full, with the rest retrieved from reference TRBV5-1 and TRBJ2-3, is KAGVTQTPRYLIKTRGQQVTLSCSPISGHRSVSWYQQTPGQGLQFLFEYFSETQRNKGNFPGRFSGRQFSNSRSEMNVSTLELGDSALYLCASSLGFRTGLDTQYFGPGTRLTVL.

This chain uses TRBV5-6 with TRBJ2-5, with 8 bases identical to TRBD2. J lost 5 bases, V lost 1 base, and 7 bases had no gene match. Germline CDR1 reads SGHDT; CDR2 reads YYEEEE. This CDR3 region has 15 residues. The CDR3 loop is CASSLLLGLGETQYF. CDR3 DNA sequence: TGTGCCAGCAGCTTGCTATTGGGACTAGGTGAGACCCAGTACTTC.

The V call is TRBV30, the J call TRBJ2-7; 7 nucleotides line up with TRBD1. CDR1 is GTSNPN and CDR2 is SVGIG in the germline V gene (reference sequence). With V trimmed by 4 bases and J by 8 bases, 14 bases remained unmatched. The CDR3 extends over 14 amino acids. The CDR3, as DNA: TGTGCCTGGAATAGGGACAGCTCCCCTCTCAAGCAGTACTTC. As protein: CAWNRDSSPLKQYF.

The CDR3 sequence: CATSRDLGRTGDQPQHF. CDR3 DNA sequence: TGTGCCACCAGCAGAGATCTAGGGAGGACAGGGGACCAGCCCCAGCATTTT. This rearrangement joins TRBV15 to TRBJ1-5; 9 nucleotides agree with TRBD1. CDR3 size: 17 residues. The germline gives CDR1 LNHNV, CDR2 YYDKDF (reference sequence). With 0 bases clipped from V and 7 bases from J, the junction kept 10 bases outside the gene matches.

The CDR3 nucleotides read TGTGCCAGCATAACAGGGTTTCACGGGGAGCTGTTTTTT. It is translated as CASITGFHGELFF. The chain uses TRBV21-1 and TRBJ2-2; the table names TRBD1, a call not compared with the DNA. TRBV21-1 is described as a pseudogene. This CDR3 is built from 13 residues.

This chain joins TRBV25-1 and TRBJ2-3; weak D call: TRBD1 (6 bases). This CDR3 is built from 13 residues. Germline V gene data show CDR1 as MGHDK and CDR2 as SYGVNS. Trimming stripped 9 bases from V and 3 bases from J, with 13 bases between. The CDR3 region is CASKNRVTDTQYF. CDR3 DNA sequence: TGTGCCAGTAAGAACAGGGTGACAGATACGCAGTATTTT.

This chain connects TRBV28 to TRBJ1-3, with D maybe TRBD1 (5 bases). The CDR3 totals 15 residues. Germline-derived CDR1 and CDR2 are MDHEN and SYDVKM. The V end was cut by 6 bases, the J end by 2 bases, with 14 bases between. This CDR3 reads CASSTAPGAGNTIYF. CDR3 nucleotide sequence: TGTGCCAGCAGCACAGCCCCGGGGGCTGGAAACACCATATATTTT.

V usage is TRBV19 and J usage is TRBJ2-7; D might be TRBD1 (6 bases). V was clipped by 4 bases and J by 0 bases, with 19 bases between them. Per germline, CDR1 LNHDA and CDR2 SQIVND (reference sequence). CDR3 size: 17 residues. The CDR3 bases are TGTGCCAGTAGTACCCTAGGAAGCGCAGGGGACTCCTACGAGCAGTACTTC. Translated: CASSTLGSAGDSYEQYF.

The rearrangement links TRBV2 to TRBJ2-3; maybe TRBD1 (7 bases). V was pared by 3 bases and J by 5 bases, with 18 bases between. Germline V gene lookup returns CDR1 SNHLY and CDR2 FYNNEI. The CDR3 is 16 amino acids. CDR3 sequence reads: CASSEGGGGRGDTQYF. As DNA, the CDR3 is TGTGCCAGCAGTGAGGGAGGAGGGGGCCGTGGAGATACGCAGTATTTT.

The V and J genes are TRBV4-1 and TRBJ2-3; D is unclear. This CDR3 has 16 residues. The V gene's germline CDR1 is MGHRA and CDR2 YSYEKL. Trimming took off 0 bases at V and 3 bases at J, with 13 bases between the two ends. CDR3 in DNA: TGCGCCAGCAGCCAAGATCTTGGCCAACAAACAGATACGCAGTATTTT. This codes for CASSQDLGQQTDTQYF.

This clone was seen a single time. This sequence joins TRBV7-9 and TRBJ2-7; D is possibly TRBD2 (5 bases). Germline-derived CDR1 and CDR2 are SEHNR and FQNEAQ (reference sequence). With 2 bases removed from V and 7 bases from J, the gap between germline ends came to 9 bases. The CDR3 totals 12 residues. This CDR3 is CASSLWRREQYF. CDR3 sequence (DNA): TGTGCCAGCAGCTTATGGAGGAGAGAGCAGTACTTC.

V usage is TRBV6-5 and J usage is TRBJ2-3, with TRBD2 matching over 8 bases. This CDR3 has 15 amino acids. Germline V gene data show CDR1 as MNHEY and CDR2 as SVGAGI. The V gene end was trimmed by 2 bases and the J gene end by 3 bases; junction bases not matched to a gene: 4. CDR3 coding DNA: TGTGCCAGCAGTTACCGACTAGCGAGAACAGATACGCAGTATTTT. It translates to CASSYRLARTDTQYF.

V gene TRBV11-2 combines with J gene TRBJ2-7; tentative D call: TRBD2 (6 bases). Germline values: CDR1 SGHAT, CDR2 FQNNGV. The V and J ends lost 6 bases and 1 base respectively, with 19 bases between them. This CDR3 has 16 amino acids. The CDR3 DNA reads TGTGCCAGCAGGCAGGCTGCGGGGTTGGCATCCTACGAGCAGTACTTC. Translation: CASRQAAGLASYEQYF.